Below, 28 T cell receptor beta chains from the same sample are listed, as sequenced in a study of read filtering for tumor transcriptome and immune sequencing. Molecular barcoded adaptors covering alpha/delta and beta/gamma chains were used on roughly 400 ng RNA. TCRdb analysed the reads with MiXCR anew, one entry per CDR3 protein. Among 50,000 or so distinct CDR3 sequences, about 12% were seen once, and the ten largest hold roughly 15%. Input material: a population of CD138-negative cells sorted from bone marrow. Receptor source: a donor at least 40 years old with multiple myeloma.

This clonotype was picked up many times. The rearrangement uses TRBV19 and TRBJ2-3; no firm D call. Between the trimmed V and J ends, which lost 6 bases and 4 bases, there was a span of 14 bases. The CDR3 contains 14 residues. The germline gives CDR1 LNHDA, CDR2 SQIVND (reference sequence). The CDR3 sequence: CASRQSDGADTQYF. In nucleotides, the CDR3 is TGTGCCAGTAGACAGTCGGACGGTGCAGATACGCAGTATTTT.

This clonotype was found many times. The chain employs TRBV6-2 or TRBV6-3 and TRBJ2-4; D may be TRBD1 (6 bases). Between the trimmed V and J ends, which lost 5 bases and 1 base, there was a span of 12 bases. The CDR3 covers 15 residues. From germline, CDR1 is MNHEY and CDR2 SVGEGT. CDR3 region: CASSDSTGAKNIQYF. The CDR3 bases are TGTGCCAGCAGTGATTCGACAGGTGCCAAAAACATTCAGTACTTC.

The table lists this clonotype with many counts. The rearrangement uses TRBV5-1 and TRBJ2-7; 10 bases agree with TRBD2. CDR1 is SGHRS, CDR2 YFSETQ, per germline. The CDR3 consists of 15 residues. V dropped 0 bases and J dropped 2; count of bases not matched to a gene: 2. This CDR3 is CASSLVTSGTYEQYF. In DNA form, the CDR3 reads TGCGCCAGCAGCTTGGTCACTAGCGGGACCTACGAGCAGTACTTC. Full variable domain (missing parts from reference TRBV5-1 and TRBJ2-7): KAGVTQTPRYLIKTRGQQVTLSCSPISGHRSVSWYQQTPGQGLQFLFEYFSETQRNKGNFPGRFSGRQFSNSRSEMNVSTLELGDSALYLCASSLVTSGTYEQYFGPGTRLTVT.

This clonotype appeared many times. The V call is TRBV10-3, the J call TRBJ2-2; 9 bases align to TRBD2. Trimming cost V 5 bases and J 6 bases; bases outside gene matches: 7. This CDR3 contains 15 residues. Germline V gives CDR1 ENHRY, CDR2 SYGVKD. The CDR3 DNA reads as TGTGCCATCAGTTCGGGACTAGCCACCGCCGGGGAGCTGTTTTTT. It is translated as CAISSGLATAGELFF.

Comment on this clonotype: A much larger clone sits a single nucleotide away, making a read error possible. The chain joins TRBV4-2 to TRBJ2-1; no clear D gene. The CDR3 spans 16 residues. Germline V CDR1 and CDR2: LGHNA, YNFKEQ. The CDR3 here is CASSRETGGMRYEQFF. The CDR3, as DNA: TGCGCCAGCAGCCGAGAAACGGGCGGTATGAGGTATGAGCAGTTCTTC.

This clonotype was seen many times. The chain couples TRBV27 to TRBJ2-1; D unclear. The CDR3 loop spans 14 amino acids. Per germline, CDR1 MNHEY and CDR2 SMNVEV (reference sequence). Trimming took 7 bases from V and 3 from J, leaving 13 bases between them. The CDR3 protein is CASNIRPNYNEQFF. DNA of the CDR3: TGTGCCAGCAATATAAGGCCAAACTACAATGAGCAGTTCTTC.

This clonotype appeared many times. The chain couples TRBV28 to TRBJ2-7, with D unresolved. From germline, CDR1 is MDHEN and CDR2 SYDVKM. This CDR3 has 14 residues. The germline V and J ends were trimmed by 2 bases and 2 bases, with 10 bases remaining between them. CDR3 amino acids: CASSLGQYAYEQYF. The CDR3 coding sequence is TGTGCCAGCAGTTTAGGGCAGTACGCCTACGAGCAGTACTTC.

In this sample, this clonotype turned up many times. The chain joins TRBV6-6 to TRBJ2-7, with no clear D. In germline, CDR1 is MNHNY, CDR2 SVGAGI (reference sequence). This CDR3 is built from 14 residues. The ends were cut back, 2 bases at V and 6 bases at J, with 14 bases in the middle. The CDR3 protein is CASSYEALSREQYF. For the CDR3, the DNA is TGTGCCAGCAGTTACGAGGCTCTCTCTCGCGAGCAGTACTTC.

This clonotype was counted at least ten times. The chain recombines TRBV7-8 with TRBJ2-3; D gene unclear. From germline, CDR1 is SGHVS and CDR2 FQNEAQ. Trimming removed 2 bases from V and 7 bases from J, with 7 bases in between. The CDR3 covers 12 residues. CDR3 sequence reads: CASSLILHTQYF. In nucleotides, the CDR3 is TGTGCCAGCAGCTTAATTCTGCATACGCAGTATTTT.

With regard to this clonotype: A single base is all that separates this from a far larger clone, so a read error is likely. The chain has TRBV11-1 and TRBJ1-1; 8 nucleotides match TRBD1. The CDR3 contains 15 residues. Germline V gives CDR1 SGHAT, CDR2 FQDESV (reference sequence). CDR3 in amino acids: CASRKTGQGTTDAFF. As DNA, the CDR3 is TGTGCCAGCAGAAAGACCGGACAGGGAACCACTGACGCTTTCTTT.

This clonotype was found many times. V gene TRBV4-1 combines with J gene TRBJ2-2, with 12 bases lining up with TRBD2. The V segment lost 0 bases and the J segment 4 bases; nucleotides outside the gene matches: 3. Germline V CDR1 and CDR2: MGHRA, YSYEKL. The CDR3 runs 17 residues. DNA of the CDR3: TGCGCCAGCAGCCAAGATCGGACTAGCGGGGCCACCGGGGAGCTGTTTTTT. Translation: CASSQDRTSGATGELFF.

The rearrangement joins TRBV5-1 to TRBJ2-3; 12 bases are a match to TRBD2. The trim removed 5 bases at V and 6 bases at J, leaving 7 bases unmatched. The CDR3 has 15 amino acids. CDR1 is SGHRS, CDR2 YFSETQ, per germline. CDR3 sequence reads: CASRLAGGTADTQYF. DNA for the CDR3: TGCGCCAGCAGACTAGCGGGAGGTACCGCCGATACGCAGTATTTT.

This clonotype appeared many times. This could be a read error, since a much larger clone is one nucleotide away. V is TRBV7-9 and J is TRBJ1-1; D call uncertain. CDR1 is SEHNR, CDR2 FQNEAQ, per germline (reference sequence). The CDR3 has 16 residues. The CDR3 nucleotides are TGTGCCAGCAGCCCGATCCAAAGTATGATGAACACTGAAGCTTCCTTT. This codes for CASSPIQSMMNTEASF.

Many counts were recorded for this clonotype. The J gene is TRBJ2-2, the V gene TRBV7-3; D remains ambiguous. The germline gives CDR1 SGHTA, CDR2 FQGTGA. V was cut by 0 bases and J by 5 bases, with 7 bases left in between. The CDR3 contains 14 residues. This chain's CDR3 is CASSLTSRTGELFF. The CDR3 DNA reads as TGTGCCAGCAGCTTAACAAGCCGTACCGGGGAGCTGTTTTTT.

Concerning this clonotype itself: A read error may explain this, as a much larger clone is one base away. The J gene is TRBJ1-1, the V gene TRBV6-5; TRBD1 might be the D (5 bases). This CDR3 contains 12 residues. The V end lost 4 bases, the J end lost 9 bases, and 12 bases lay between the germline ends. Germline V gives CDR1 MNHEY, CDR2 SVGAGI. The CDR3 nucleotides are TGTGCCAGCAGTTTCGGCGGGACTAAAGCTTTCTTT. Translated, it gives CASSFGGTKAFF.

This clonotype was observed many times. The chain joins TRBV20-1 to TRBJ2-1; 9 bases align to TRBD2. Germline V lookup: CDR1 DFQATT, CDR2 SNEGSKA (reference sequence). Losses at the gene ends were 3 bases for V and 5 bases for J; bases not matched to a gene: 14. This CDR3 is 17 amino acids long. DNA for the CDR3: TGCAGTGCTAGTGACCCCAGCCGGACTAGCGTAGACAATGAGCAGTTCTTC. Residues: CSASDPSRTSVDNEQFF.

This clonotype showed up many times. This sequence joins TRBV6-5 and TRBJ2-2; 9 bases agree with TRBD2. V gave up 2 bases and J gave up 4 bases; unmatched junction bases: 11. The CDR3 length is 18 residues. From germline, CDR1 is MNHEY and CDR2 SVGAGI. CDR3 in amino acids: CASSYTVTGTSRTGELFF. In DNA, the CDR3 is TGTGCCAGCAGTTACACTGTGACCGGGACTAGCCGCACCGGGGAGCTGTTTTTT.

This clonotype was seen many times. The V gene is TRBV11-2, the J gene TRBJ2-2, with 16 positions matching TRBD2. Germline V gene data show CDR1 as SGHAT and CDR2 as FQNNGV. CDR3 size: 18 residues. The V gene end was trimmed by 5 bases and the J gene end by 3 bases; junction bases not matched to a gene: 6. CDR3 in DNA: TGTGCCAGCAGCAAACCGGGACTAGCGGGAGGGCACACCGGGGAGCTGTTTTTT. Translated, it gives CASSKPGLAGGHTGELFF.

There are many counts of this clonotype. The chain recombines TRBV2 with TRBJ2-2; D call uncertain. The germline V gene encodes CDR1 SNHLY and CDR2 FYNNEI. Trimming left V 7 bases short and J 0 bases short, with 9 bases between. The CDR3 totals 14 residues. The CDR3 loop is CASIKATNTGELFF. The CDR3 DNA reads TGTGCCAGCATCAAGGCTACGAACACCGGGGAGCTGTTTTTT.

CDR3 in amino acids: CSVEKETNAGAFF. In nucleotides, the CDR3 is TGCAGCGTTGAAAAGGAGACGAACGCTGGAGCTTTCTTT. The genes are TRBV29-1 and TRBJ1-1; no firm D call. Germline CDR1 is SQVTM and CDR2 is ANQGSEA. CDR3 length equals 13 residues. V lost 2 bases and J 10 bases, leaving 17 bases between the germline ends.

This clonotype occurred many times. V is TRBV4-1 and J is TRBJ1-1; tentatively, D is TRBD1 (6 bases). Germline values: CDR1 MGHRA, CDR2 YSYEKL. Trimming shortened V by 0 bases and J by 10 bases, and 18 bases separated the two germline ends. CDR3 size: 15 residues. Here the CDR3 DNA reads TGCGCCAGCAGCCAAGATCCAAGGGGGTCCGTTAGAGCTTTCTTT. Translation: CASSQDPRGSVRAFF.

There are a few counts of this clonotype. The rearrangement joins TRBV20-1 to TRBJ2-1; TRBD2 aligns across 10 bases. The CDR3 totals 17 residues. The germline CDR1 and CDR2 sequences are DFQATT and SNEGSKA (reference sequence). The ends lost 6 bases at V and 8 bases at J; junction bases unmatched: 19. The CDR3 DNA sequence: TGCAGTGCCGTACCCGGGACTAGCGCGAGAATGGACGATGAGCAGTTCTTC. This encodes CSAVPGTSARMDDEQFF.

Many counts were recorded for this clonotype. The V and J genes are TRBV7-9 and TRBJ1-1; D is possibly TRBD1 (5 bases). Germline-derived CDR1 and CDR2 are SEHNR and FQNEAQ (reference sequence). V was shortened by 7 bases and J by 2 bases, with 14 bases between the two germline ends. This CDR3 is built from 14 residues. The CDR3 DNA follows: TGTGCCAGCAACTCTCTCCGGGACAACACTGAAGCTTTCTTT. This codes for CASNSLRDNTEAFF.

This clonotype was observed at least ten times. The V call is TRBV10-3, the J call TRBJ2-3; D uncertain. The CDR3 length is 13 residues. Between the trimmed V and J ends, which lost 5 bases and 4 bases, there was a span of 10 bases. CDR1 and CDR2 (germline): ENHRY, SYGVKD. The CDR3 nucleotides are TGTGCCATCAGTTCTAAAGACGCAGATACGCAGTATTTT. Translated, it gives CAISSKDADTQYF.

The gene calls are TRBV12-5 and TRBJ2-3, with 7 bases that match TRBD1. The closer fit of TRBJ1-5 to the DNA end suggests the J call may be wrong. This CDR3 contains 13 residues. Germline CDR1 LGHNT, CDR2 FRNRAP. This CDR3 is CASGLQGTDTQHF. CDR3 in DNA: TGTGCTAGTGGTTTACAGGGGACAGATACGCAGCATTTT.

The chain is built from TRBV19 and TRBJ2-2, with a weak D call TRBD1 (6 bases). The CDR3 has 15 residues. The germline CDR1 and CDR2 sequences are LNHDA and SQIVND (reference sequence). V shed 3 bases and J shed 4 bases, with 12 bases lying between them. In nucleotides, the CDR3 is TGTGCCAGTAGTATTAGACAGGCGGGCACCGGGGAGCTGTTTTTT. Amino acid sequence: CASSIRQAGTGELFF.

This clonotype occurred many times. The CDR3 coding sequence is TGTGCCAGTAGTATGAAGGGGCTGGGTGAAAAACTGTTTTTT. It is translated as CASSMKGLGEKLFF. The rearrangement joins TRBV19 to TRBJ1-4, with D maybe TRBD1 (5 bases). Trimming removed 3 bases at V and 7 bases at J, with 12 bases between. This CDR3 region has 14 residues. Germline-derived CDR1 and CDR2 are LNHDA and SQIVND (reference sequence).

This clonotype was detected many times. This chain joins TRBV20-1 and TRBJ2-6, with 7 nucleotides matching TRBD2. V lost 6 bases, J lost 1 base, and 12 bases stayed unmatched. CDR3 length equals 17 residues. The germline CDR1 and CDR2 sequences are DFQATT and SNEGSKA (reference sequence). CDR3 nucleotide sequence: TGCAGTGCCTCTCCGGCTAGCGGTTATTCTGGGGCCAACGTCCTGACTTTC. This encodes CSASPASGYSGANVLTF.